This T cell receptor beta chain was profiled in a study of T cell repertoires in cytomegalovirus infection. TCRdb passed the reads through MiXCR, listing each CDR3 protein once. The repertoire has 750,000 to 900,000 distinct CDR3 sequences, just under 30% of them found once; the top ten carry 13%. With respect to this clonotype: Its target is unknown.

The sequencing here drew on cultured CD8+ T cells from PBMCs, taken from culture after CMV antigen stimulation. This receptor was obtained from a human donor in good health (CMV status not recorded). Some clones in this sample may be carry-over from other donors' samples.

CDR3 sequence: CASSYSGYLYGYTF. The DNA for the CDR3 is TGTGCCAGCAGTTACTCAGGGTACCTCTATGGCTACACCTTC. The genes are TRBV6-5 and TRBJ1-2; no clear D gene. Germline loops: CDR1 MNHEY, CDR2 SVGAGI. The CDR3 totals 14 residues. Between the trimmed V and J ends, which lost 0 bases and 4 bases, there was a span of 9 bases.